A selection of T cell receptor beta chains follows, all from one sample in a study of blood T cell repertoires in COVID-19. The protocol was immunoSEQ multiplex PCR, while the TCRdb copy is restricted to in-frame clones and leaves out a portion. Here the sample spans around 190,000 clones, roughly 85% being singletons. Sample: PBMCs or T cells enriched from blood (not recorded which). The receptors were sampled from a woman under 30 who had recovered from COVID-19. Each CDR3 is given with its conserved first and last residue. A D gene is named only where the DNA matches it firmly. Size values are once, few and many counts, or a class for expanded clones, and some rows have none.

J,D,V,size,length,DNA,CDR3
TRBJ2-5,-,TRBV27,once,14,TGTGCCAGCAGTCCCCGGGGGTACCAAGAGACCCAGTACTTC,CASSPRGYQETQYF
TRBJ1-1,-,TRBV10-3,-,13,TGTGCCATCAACAAAAATGGGAACACTGAAGCTTTCTTT,CAINKNGNTEAFF
TRBJ2-1,TRBD2,TRBV7-3,-,14,TGTGCCAGCAGCCCAAGCGGGAGCGGGAATGAGCAGTTCTTC,CASSPSGSGNEQFF
TRBJ2-5,-,TRBV5-4,few,14,TGTGCCAGCAGCTTGATTTTCGGGGAAGAGACCCAGTACTTC,CASSLIFGEETQYF
TRBJ1-6,TRBD1,TRBV19,-,14,TGTGCCAGCAACCATGGGACAGATAATTCACCCCTCCACTTT,CASNHGTDNSPLHF
TRBJ2-3,TRBD1,TRBV30,-,14,TGTGCCTGGAACACAGGGGGCATTGGAGATACGCAGTATTTT,CAWNTGGIGDTQYF
TRBJ2-1,TRBD2,TRBV11-3,-,17,TGTGCCAGCAGCTTAGACGGGACTAGCGGGGTAGGAGGTGAGCAGTTCTTC,CASSLDGTSGVGGEQFF
TRBJ2-7,TRBD1,TRBV24-1,-,17,TGTGCCACCAGTGACACCAAAACAGGGGGCACAGGGTACGAGCAGTACTTC,CATSDTKTGGTGYEQYF
TRBJ1-1,-,TRBV28,-,13,TGTGCCAGCAGTTCCACAGTTAACACTGAAGCTTTCTTT,CASSSTVNTEAFF
TRBJ2-3,-,TRBV3-1/TRBV3-2,-,15,TGTGCCAGCAGCCAAGTTCAGGGCCACACAGATACGCAGTATTTT,CASSQVQGHTDTQYF
TRBJ1-5,-,TRBV6-5,-,14,TGTGCCAGCGTAGTTGATAGGTCCATCGGGGCCCAGCATTTT,CASVVDRSIGAQHF
TRBJ2-5,-,TRBV9,-,14,TGTGCCAGCAGCGTAGAAGGGGCTTCGGAGACCCAGTACTTC,CASSVEGASETQYF
TRBJ1-1,TRBD1,TRBV19,few,14,TGTGCCAGTAGTATCAACAGGGGAGGCACTGAAGCTTTCTTT,CASSINRGGTEAFF
TRBJ2-3,-,TRBV7-8,-,13,TGTGCCAGCAGCCGACAAATTACAGATACGCAGTATTTT,CASSRQITDTQYF